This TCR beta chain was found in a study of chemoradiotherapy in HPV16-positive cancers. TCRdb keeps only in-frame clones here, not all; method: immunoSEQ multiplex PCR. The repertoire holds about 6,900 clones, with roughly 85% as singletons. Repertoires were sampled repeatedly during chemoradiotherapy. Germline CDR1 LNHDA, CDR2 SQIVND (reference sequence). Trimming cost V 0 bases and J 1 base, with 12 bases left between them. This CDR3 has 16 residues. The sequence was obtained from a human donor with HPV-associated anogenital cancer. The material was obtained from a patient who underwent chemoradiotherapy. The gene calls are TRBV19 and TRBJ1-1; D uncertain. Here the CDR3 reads CASSIDMAASNTEAFF. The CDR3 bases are TGTGCCAGTAGTATAGATATGGCAGCCTCGAACACTGAAGCTTTCTTT.